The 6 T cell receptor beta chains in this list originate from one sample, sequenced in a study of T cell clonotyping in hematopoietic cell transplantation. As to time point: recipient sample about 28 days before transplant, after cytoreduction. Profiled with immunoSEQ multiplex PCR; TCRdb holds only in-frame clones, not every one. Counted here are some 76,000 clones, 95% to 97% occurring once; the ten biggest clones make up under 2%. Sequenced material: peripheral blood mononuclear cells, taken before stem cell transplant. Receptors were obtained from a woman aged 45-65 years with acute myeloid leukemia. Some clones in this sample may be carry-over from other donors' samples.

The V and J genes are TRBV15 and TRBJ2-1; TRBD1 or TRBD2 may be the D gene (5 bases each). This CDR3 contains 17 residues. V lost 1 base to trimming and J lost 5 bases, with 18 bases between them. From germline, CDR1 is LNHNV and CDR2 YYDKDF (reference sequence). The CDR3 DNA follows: TGTGCCACCAGCAGAGGGTTTCGGGCAGGGAGAGACAATGAGCAGTTCTTC. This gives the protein CATSRGFRAGRDNEQFF.

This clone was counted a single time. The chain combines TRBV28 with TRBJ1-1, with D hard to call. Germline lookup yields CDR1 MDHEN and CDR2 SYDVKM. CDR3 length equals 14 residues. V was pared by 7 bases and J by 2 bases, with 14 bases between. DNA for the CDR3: TGTGCCAGCACCCTACCCTATGACAACACTGAAGCTTTCTTT. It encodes CASTLPYDNTEAFF. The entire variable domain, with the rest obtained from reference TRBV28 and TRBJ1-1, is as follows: DVKVTQSSRYLVKRTGEKVFLECVQDMDHENMFWYRQDPGLGLRLIYFSYDVKMKEKGDIPEGYSVSREKKERFSLILESASTNQTSMYLCASTLPYDNTEAFFGQGTRLTVV.

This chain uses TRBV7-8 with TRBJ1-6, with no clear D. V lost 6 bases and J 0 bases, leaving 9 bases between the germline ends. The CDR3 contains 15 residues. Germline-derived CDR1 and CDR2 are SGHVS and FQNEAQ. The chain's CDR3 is CASRNGSSYNSPLHF. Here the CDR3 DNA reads TGTGCCAGCAGGAATGGAAGCTCCTATAATTCACCCCTCCACTTT.

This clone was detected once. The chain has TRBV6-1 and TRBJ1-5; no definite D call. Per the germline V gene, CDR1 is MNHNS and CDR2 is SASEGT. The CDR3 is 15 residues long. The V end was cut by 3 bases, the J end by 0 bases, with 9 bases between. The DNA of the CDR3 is TGTGCCAGCAGTGATTTGCACGGTAGCAATCAGCCCCAGCATTTT. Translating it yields CASSDLHGSNQPQHF.

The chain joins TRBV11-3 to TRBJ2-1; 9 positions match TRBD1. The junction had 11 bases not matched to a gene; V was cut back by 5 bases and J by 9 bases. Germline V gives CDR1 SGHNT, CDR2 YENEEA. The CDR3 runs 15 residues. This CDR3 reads CASSPWTGDGGEQFF. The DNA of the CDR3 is TGTGCCAGCAGCCCATGGACAGGGGATGGCGGTGAGCAGTTCTTC.

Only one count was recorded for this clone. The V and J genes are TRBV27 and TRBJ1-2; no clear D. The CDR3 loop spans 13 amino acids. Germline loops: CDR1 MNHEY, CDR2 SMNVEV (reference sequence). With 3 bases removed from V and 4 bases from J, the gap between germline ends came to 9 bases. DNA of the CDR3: TGTGCCAGCAGTTTGGAGCGGGGCTATGGCTACACCTTC. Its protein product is CASSLERGYGYTF.